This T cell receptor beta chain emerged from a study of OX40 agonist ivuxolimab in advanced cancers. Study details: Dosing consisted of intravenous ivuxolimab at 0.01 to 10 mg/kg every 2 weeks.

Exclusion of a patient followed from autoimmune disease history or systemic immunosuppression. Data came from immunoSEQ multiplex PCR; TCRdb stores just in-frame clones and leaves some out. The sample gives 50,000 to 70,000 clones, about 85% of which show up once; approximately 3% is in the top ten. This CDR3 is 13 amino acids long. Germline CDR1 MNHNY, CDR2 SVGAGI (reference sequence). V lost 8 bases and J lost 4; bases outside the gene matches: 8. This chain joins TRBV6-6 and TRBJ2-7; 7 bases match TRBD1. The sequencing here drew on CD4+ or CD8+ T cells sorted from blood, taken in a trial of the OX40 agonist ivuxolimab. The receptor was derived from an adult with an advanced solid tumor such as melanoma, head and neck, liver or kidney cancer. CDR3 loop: CASGQVLGYEQYF. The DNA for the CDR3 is TGTGCCAGCGGACAGGTCCTTGGGTACGAGCAGTACTTC.